This T cell receptor beta chain emerged from a study of cytomegalovirus exposure and HLA in healthy donors. Looking at the study overall: Findings of an earlier analysis included 110 million or so unique TCR beta sequences from 190 million or so T cells. The study's findings and limits: Reportedly, fewer N-insertions than the 666-donor mean appeared in an Asian-associated ancestry cluster in a later analysis. Prior analysis indicated that the majority of TCR beta V segments exhibited productivity approximately 87% or approximately 30% of the time.

As for this clone: The target antigen is unknown.

Per the germline V gene, CDR1 is PRHDT and CDR2 is FYEKMQ (reference sequence). The CDR3 runs 14 residues. Losses at the gene ends were 5 bases for V and 4 bases for J; bases not matched to a gene: 7. The PCR made use of 60 Vbeta and 13 Jbeta primers. Methods used by the authors: The count from a later analysis was about 80 million unique TCR beta chains, 9.5 million to 11 million of them shared. Some clones are missing from TCRdb's copy, which holds only in-frame ones; the method was immunoSEQ multiplex PCR. V, J and clone size are taken as reported in that table, and D and trimming were inferred from the DNA itself. The profile shows about 98,000 clones, about 83% of them singletons.

The sequence was collected from a female donor in good health and CMV-seropositive. The chain joins TRBV13 to TRBJ1-2; 7 bases match TRBD1. The source material was PBMCs. Here the CDR3 DNA reads TGTGCCAGCAGCCCCCGACAGGGAGGCTATGGCTACACCTTC. It translates to CASSPRQGGYGYTF.